A selection of T cell receptor beta chains follows, all from one sample in a study of blood T cells in healthy people across ages. TCRdb ran MiXCR on the 5' RACE reads and lists one entry per CDR3 protein. In the table there are about 1.6 million distinct CDR3 sequences, about 32% of which are singletons. Sequenced sample: blood. All receptors come from a woman in her thirties in good health. The CDR3 runs from the conserved cysteine through the conserved F or W. Fields, in order: clone size, D gene, V gene, J gene, CDR3 DNA, CDR3 protein. D genes are given only for firm matches. Rows give clone size only sometimes, using once, few, many, or a class for an expanded clone.

>few|TRBD1|TRBV5-1|TRBJ2-7
TGCGCCAGCAGCTTTGGACAGGGATTCGGGGACGAGCAGTACTTC
CASSFGQGFGDEQYF
>few|-|TRBV20-1|TRBJ2-5
TGCAGTGCTAGGCGGGGCAGGGGGCAAGAGACCCAGTACTTC
CSARRGRGQETQYF
>many|TRBD1|TRBV7-9|TRBJ2-5
TGTGCCAGCAGCCCTCCGGGACAGGGTTCCGAGACCCAGTACTTC
CASSPPGQGSETQYF
>few|-|TRBV2|TRBJ2-7
TGTGCCAGCAGTGAAGGAGGGGGGACTATACGAGGGTACTTC
CASSEGGGTIRGYF
>-|TRBD1|TRBV6-1|TRBJ2-7
TGTGCCAGCAGAGAGGGACAGGAGCGCTACGAGCAGTACTTC
CASREGQERYEQYF
>-|TRBD2|TRBV18|TRBJ2-5
TGTGCCAGCTCACCGGTGGCTAGCGGGAGACAAGAGACCCAGTACTTC
CASSPVASGRQETQYF
>-|-|TRBV5-1|TRBJ1-1
TGCGCCAGCAGCTTGATAGGGGTGAACACTGAAGCTTTCTTT
CASSLIGVNTEAFF
>-|-|TRBV28|TRBJ2-1
TGTGCCAGCAGTTCCCCACCAACGACAGACCCTCTCTACAATGAGCAGTTCTTC
CASSSPPTTDPLYNEQFF
>few|-|TRBV20-1|TRBJ1-5
TGCAGTGCCAGTGGGGGGCCCAATCAGCCCCAGCATTTT
CSASGGPNQPQHF
>-|-|TRBV6-7|TRBJ1-2
TGTGCCAGCAGTTACCCGGTCGGGGAGGATGGCTACACCTTC
CASSYPVGEDGYTF
>-|TRBD2|TRBV5-1|TRBJ2-1
TGCGCCAGCAGCGTGAAGACTAGCGGGACCTACAATGAGCAGTTCTTC
CASSVKTSGTYNEQFF
>-|TRBD1|TRBV10-3|TRBJ1-5
TGTGCCAGCAGACCGGACAGGGACCAGCCCCAGCATTTT
CASRPDRDQPQHF
>-|-|TRBV6-6|TRBJ1-4
TGTGCCAGCAGTTACTCGAGGGACGGCGAACTGTTTTTT
CASSYSRDGELFF
>many|-|TRBV5-1|TRBJ2-3
TGCGCCAGCAGCCAAAAAATGATCACAGATACGCAGTATTTT
CASSQKMITDTQYF
>-|TRBD2|TRBV5-1|TRBJ2-1
TGCGCCAGCAGACGCGGGACTAGTAGTCCGAGAACGGATGAGCAGTTCTTC
CASRRGTSSPRTDEQFF
>-|-|TRBV29-1|TRBJ1-1
TGCAGCGTGGGAACATGGGGGATGGGAGATACTGAAGCTTTCTTT
CSVGTWGMGDTEAFF
>many|-|TRBV4-1|TRBJ1-2
TGCGCCAGCAGCCAAGGGCGGGATCACTATGGCTACACCTTC
CASSQGRDHYGYTF
>few|TRBD1|TRBV7-2|TRBJ1-6
TGTGCCAGCAGCTTACGAGACAGGGGGTTGGTTTCACCCCTCCACTTT
CASSLRDRGLVSPLHF
>few|TRBD2|TRBV4-1|TRBJ2-1
TGCGCCAGCAGCCAAGAGGGAATGGCGGGAGCCGGCAATGAGCAGTTCTTC
CASSQEGMAGAGNEQFF
>many|TRBD1|TRBV29-1|TRBJ2-5
TGCAGCGTTATGAGACAGGGTAGCATCCAGTACTTC
CSVMRQGSIQYF
>many|-|TRBV10-3|TRBJ2-7
TGTGCCATCAAGGGTACTAACTCCTACGAGCAGTACTTC
CAIKGTNSYEQYF
>-|-|TRBV18|TRBJ2-5
TGTGCCAGCTCACCAAAGCCGGGTCGCCGGGGTGAGACCCAGTACTTC
CASSPKPGRRGETQYF
>many|-|TRBV20-1|TRBJ2-5
TGCAGTGCCCAAAGGGGAGGGACAGAAGAGACCCAGTACTTC
CSAQRGGTEETQYF
>-|TRBD2|TRBV28|TRBJ2-1
TGTGCCAGCAGCTTTCCGACTAGCGGGAGGGCTAGTGAGCAGTTCTTC
CASSFPTSGRASEQFF
>few|-|TRBV12-3/TRBV12-4|TRBJ2-1
TGTGCCAGCAGCTCCGGGAACAGTAGGTTCTTC
CASSSGNSRFF
>many|-|TRBV6-6|TRBJ2-3
TGTGCCAGCACTACGGACGGCACAGATACGCAGTATTTT
CASTTDGTDTQYF
>few|-|TRBV7-9|TRBJ2-7
TGTGCCAGCAGCTTTTGGGACGGCGACTACGAGCAGTACTTC
CASSFWDGDYEQYF
>-|-|TRBV28|TRBJ2-6
TGTGCCGGCAGTTTCGGACGGAGCTCTGGGGCCAACGTCCTGACTTTC
CAGSFGRSSGANVLTF
>-|TRBD2|TRBV30|TRBJ2-7
TGTGCCTGGAGTGTAAGCGGGAGAAACCCCTACGAGCAGTACTTC
CAWSVSGRNPYEQYF
>few|TRBD2|TRBV6-2/TRBV6-3|TRBJ2-1
TGTGCCAGCAGTTACAGGGCAGCGGGAGGGTCCTACAATGAGCAGTTCTTC
CASSYRAAGGSYNEQFF
>-|-|TRBV5-1|TRBJ2-7
TGCGCCAGCAGCTTGGCCGAGGACTCCTGGAGCTCCTACGAGCAGTACTTC
CASSLAEDSWSSYEQYF
>-|-|TRBV5-5|TRBJ2-1
TGTGCCAGCAGCTTGGCCGGCTCCAGTGGGCAGTTCTTC
CASSLAGSSGQFF
>-|-|TRBV20-1|TRBJ2-1
TGCAGTGCTAGACCCCCGGGGGTCACCTACAATGAGCAGTTCTTC
CSARPPGVTYNEQFF
>few|TRBD2|TRBV13|TRBJ2-1
TGTGCCAGCAGCTTAGGCGGTAGCGGGGGGGCCTACAATGAGCAGTTCTTC
CASSLGGSGGAYNEQFF
>few|-|TRBV9|TRBJ2-2
TGTGCCAGCAGCGTAGGAGGGGATACGAACACCGGGGAGCTGTTTTTT
CASSVGGDTNTGELFF
>-|-|TRBV5-1|TRBJ2-2
TGCGCCAGCAGCCCGGGGAACCATAACTTTAACACCGGGGAGCTGTTTTTT
CASSPGNHNFNTGELFF